This T cell receptor (beta chain) was captured by sequencing in a study of blood T cell repertoires in COVID-19. Study details: From the United States, Italy and Spain came samples of acute and convalescent COVID-19. PBMCs, B-cell-depleted T cells, or T cells provided the cDNA or gDNA that made up the material.

This CDR3 is built from 16 residues. Germline V gene data show CDR1 as KGHSH and CDR2 as LQKENI. V was pared by 0 bases and J by 2 bases, with 8 bases between. Under the authors' procedure: Scientists estimated how many nucleated cells there were by amplifying reference gene primers. Measured with immunoSEQ multiplex PCR; TCRdb has only the in-frame clones, and not every one. From that table come the V and J calls and clone size; the DNA was used to work out D and trimming. Here the sample spans some 250,000 clones, 70% to 75% being singletons. Source material: peripheral blood. The clonotype was recovered from a woman aged 80 or over with acute or convalescent COVID-19. V and J are TRBV18 and TRBJ2-6, with D possibly TRBD2 on 5 matching bases. CDR3 region: CASSPPGKAGANVLTF. The DNA for the CDR3 is TGTGCCAGCTCACCACCCGGGAAGGCTGGGGCCAACGTCCTGACTTTC.